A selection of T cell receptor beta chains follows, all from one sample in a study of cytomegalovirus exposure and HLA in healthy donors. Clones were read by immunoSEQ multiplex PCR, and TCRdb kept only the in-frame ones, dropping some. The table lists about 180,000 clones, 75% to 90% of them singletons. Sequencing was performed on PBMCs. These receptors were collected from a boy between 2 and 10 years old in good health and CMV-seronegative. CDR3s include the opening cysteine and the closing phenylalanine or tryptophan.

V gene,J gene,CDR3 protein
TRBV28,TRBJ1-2,CASSLRGMDYGYTF
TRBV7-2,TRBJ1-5,CASSLGTGRGNQPQHF
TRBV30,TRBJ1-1,CAWRRGSTVAFF
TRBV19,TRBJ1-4,CASSIRTASNEKLFF
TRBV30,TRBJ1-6,CAWSVRQGGNSPLHF
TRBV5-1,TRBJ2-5,CASSLGRGQGETQYF
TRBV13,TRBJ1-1,CASSPGQGGTEAFF
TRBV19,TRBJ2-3,CASSHMSLRGGGPSTDTQYF
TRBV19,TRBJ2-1,CASSIDNGGPLYNEQFF
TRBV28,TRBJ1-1,CASSLMGGRDTEAFF
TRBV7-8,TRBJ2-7,CASSLALALSYEQYF
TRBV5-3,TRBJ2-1,CAGGGAGYNEQFF
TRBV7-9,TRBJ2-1,CASSFWLAGVVNEQFF
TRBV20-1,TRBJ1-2,CSAGDRDGYTF
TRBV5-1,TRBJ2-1,CASSLAWGTSGRSSIDEQFF
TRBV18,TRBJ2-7,CASSPIAGHEQYF
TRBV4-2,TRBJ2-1,CASSQDEGAPNNEQFF
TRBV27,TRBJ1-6,CASTSTWPGTPSRSYNSPLHF
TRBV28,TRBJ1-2,CASSLVGGSNYGYTF
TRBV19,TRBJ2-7,CASSIIDSTYEQYF